This T cell receptor (beta chain) was captured in a study of early T cells in non-severe SARS-CoV-2 infection. Study-wide context: Bulk RNA isolated from unsorted whole blood underwent sequencing; chains were not paired. Study observations and caveats: The VDJdb matching leaned toward anti-spike CD8 responses and overlooked private and CD4 specificities.

As for this clonotype: As yet, its antigen is unknown.

V was clipped by 6 bases and J by 5 bases; unmatched bases: 13. The CDR3 consists of 16 residues. Per the germline V gene, CDR1 is MNHEY and CDR2 is SVGAGI. TCRdb ran MiXCR on the 5' RACE reads and lists one entry per CDR3 protein. The sample shows about 33,000 distinct CDR3 sequences, 5% to 6.5% of them seen only once. Input material: whole blood. The J gene is TRBJ1-1, the V gene TRBV6-5; TRBD1 matches at 9 bases. The source of this sequence is an adult who was a healthcare worker with PCR-confirmed SARS-CoV-2 infection or an uninfected control (not recorded which). CDR3 region: CASSRPPGQGLTEAFF. CDR3 in DNA: TGTGCCAGCAGCCGACCTCCGGGACAGGGCTTGACTGAAGCTTTCTTT.